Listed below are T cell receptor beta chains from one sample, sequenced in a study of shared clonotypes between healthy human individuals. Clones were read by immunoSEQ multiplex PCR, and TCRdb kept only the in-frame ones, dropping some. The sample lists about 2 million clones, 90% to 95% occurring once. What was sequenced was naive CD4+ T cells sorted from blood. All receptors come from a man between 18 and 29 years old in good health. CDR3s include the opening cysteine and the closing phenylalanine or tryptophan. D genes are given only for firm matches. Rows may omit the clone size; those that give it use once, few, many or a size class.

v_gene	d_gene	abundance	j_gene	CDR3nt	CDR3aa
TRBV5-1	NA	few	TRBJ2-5	TGCGCCAGCAGCTTTACCGGAGGGCCACAAGAGACCCAGTACTTC	CASSFTGGPQETQYF
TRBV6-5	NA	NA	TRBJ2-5	TGTGCCAGCAGGACATCCGGGACCTCTCAGACCCAGTACTTC	CASRTSGTSQTQYF
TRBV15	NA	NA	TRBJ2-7	TGTGCCACCAGCAGAGGGGGGGCGTCCTACGAGCAGTACTTC	CATSRGGASYEQYF
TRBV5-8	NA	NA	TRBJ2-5	TGTGCCAGCAGCGCTTACGTAAAAGCAGGTTTAGGAGAGACCCAGTACTTC	CASSAYVKAGLGETQYF
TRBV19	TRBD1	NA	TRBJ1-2	TGTGCCAGTAGGACCCGGGACAGGGGAGTCTATGGCTACACCTTC	CASRTRDRGVYGYTF
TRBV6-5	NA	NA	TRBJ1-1	TGTGCCACCTCAGAGTTCGCGGGGAACACTGAAGCTTTCTTT	CATSEFAGNTEAFF
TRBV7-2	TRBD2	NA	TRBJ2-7	TGTGCCAGCAGCCCAGTCGGGACTAGCGGGATATCCTACGAGCAGTACTTC	CASSPVGTSGISYEQYF
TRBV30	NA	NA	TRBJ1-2	TGTGCCTGGAGTGTAACAGGGACCTATGGCTACACCTTC	CAWSVTGTYGYTF
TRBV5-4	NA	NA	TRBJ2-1	TGTGCCAGCAGCTTGGGACTAGGGGAGAATCAGAATGAGCAGTTCTTC	CASSLGLGENQNEQFF
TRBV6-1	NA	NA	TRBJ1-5	TGTGCCAGCAGTGAAGCTCTAAACAGGGCGAGCAATCAGCCCCAGCATTTT	CASSEALNRASNQPQHF
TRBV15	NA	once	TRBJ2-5	TGTGCCACCAGCAAGACAGGGCGGGGGGAGACCCAGTACTTC	CATSKTGRGETQYF
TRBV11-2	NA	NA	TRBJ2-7	TGTGCCAGCAGCTTACTTGCGGGGTCCCAGCCCTACGAGCAGTACTTC	CASSLLAGSQPYEQYF
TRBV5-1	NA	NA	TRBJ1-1	TGCGCCAGCAGCTTAGAGGTGGGCGGTGAAGCTTTCTTT	CASSLEVGGEAFF
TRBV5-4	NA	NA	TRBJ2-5	TGTGCCAGCAGCTCCCTGGGGTTTTTGGAGACCCAGTACTTC	CASSSLGFLETQYF
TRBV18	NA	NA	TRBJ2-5	TGTGCCAGCTCACTCTCGACGGAGACGGAGACCCAGTACTTC	CASSLSTETETQYF
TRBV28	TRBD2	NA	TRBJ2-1	TGTGCCAGCAGTAACGGACTAGCGGGACCAATAGAGCAGTTCTTC	CASSNGLAGPIEQFF
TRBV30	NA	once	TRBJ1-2	TGTGCCTGGAGTCCCCCCTCCCGCGGCTTCTATGGCTACACCTTC	CAWSPPSRGFYGYTF
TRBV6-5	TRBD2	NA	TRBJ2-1	TGTGCCAGCAGTTACGAAGGGCTAGCGGGACGGGAGCAGTTCTTC	CASSYEGLAGREQFF
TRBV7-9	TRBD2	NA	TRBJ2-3	TGTGCCAGCAGCTCCACCCGACTAGCGGGAGGGCCAGATACGCAGTATTTT	CASSSTRLAGGPDTQYF
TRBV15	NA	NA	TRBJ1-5	TGTGCCACCAGCACTAGCAATCAGCCCCAGCATTTT	CATSTSNQPQHF
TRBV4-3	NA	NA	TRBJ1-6	TGCGCCAGCAGCCAAGATCTGTGGACCTATAATTCACCCCTCCACTTT	CASSQDLWTYNSPLHF
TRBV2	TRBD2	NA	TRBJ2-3	TGTGCCAGCAGTGAACAGAGCGGGAGATCCACAGATACGCAGTATTTT	CASSEQSGRSTDTQYF
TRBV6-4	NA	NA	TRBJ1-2	TGTGCCAGCAGCAGGGGAGATGGCTATGGCTACACCTTC	CASSRGDGYGYTF
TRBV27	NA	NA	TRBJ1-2	TGTGCCAGCAGTTTAGAACCCCCAGGATTAATGGGATACACCTTC	CASSLEPPGLMGYTF
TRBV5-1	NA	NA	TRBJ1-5	TGCGCCAGCAGCATCGACAGGAATCAGCCCCAGCATTTT	CASSIDRNQPQHF
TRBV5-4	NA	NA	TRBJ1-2	TGTGCCAGCAGCTTCCTGAATCAAGGGGGCTACACCTTC	CASSFLNQGGYTF
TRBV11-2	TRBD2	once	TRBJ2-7	TGTGCCAGCAGCATCGAGCGGGGGGCCCACTACGAGCAGTACTTC	CASSIERGAHYEQYF
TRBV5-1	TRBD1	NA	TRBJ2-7	TGCGCCAGCAGCCCAGGACAGGGGCTCGAGCAGTACTTC	CASSPGQGLEQYF
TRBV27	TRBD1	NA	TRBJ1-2	TGTGCCAGCAGTTTTCAGGGGACAGGGTTCTTCTATGGCTACACCTTC	CASSFQGTGFFYGYTF
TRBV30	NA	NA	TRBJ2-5	TGTGCCTGGAGCCGGGACGGCCAAGAGACCCAGTACTTC	CAWSRDGQETQYF
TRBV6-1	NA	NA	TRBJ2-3	TGTGCCAGCAGTGAACTCCCAGGGTATACGCAGTATTTT	CASSELPGYTQYF
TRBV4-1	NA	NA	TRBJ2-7	TGCGCCAGCAGCCAAAGAGTCGGTCCCTACGAGCAGTACTTC	CASSQRVGPYEQYF
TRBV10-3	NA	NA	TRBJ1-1	TGTGCCACCCAGTCGGGTAATGAAGCTTTCTTT	CATQSGNEAFF
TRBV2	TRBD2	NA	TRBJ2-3	TGTGCCAGCAGACTAGCGGGGGGGTCAGTTACGCAGTATTTT	CASRLAGGSVTQYF
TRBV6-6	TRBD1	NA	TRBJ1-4	TGTGCCAGCAGAGAATCAGGGGGGGCAAATGAAAAACTGTTTTTT	CASRESGGANEKLFF
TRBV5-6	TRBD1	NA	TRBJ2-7	TGTGCCAGCAGCCGAGGGCCGAGGGGGCCCGACTCCTACGAGCAGTACTTC	CASSRGPRGPDSYEQYF
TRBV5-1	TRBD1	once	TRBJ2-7	TGCGCCAGCAGCAAGGACAGGGGGCTAAGTGGGAGGCAGTACTTC	CASSKDRGLSGRQYF
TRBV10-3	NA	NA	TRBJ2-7	TGTGCCATCAGTGGGGACGGGTACGAGCAGTACTTC	CAISGDGYEQYF
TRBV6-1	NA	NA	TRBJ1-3	TGTGCCAGCAGTGAATCCTCTGGAAACACCATATATTTT	CASSESSGNTIYF
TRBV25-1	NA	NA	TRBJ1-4	TGTGCCAGCAGTGAAGGTTCGGTTGGGGTTAGTGAAAAACTGTTTTTT	CASSEGSVGVSEKLFF
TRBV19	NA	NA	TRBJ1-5	TGTGCCAGTAGTATCCCGCGTAGCAATCAGCCCCAGCATTTT	CASSIPRSNQPQHF
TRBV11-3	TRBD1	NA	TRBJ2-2	TGTGCCAGCAGCCCCGGGACAGGGAAGGACGGGGAGCTGTTTTTT	CASSPGTGKDGELFF
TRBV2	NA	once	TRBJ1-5	TGTGCCAGCAGTGGACCCGGGGGGCCCCAGCATTTT	CASSGPGGPQHF
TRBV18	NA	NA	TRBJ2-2	TGTGCCAGCTCACCATTATTTAGTGGGAACACCGGGGAGCTGTTTTTT	CASSPLFSGNTGELFF
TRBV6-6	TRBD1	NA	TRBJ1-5	TGTGCCACCCAAGACAGGGATAATCAGCCCCAGCATTTT	CATQDRDNQPQHF
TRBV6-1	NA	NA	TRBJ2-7	TGTGCCAGCATTACGACAGCCTACGAGCAGTACTTC	CASITTAYEQYF
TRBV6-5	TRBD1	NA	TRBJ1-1	TGTGCCAGCAGGCCAGGGGGCGTCACTGAAGCTTTCTTT	CASRPGGVTEAFF
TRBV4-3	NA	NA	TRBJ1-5	TGCGCCAGCAGCCAAGATAGGTGGGCCGAGGGTGGGCAGCCCCAGCATTTT	CASSQDRWAEGGQPQHF
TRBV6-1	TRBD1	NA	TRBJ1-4	TGTGCCAGCAGGGTCCAGGACAGGAATGAAAAACTGTTTTTT	CASRVQDRNEKLFF
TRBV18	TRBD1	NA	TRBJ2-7	TGTGCCAGCTCAATCGGAACCGGACAGGGCTACGAGCAGTACTTC	CASSIGTGQGYEQYF
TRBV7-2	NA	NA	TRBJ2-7	TGTGCCAGCAGCTTACAGGGAGGCATCGACGAGCAGTACTTC	CASSLQGGIDEQYF
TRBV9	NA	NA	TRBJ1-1	TGTGCCAGCAGCCCTACAGGTAACATGAACACTGAAGCTTTCTTT	CASSPTGNMNTEAFF
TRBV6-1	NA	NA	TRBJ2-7	TGTGCCAGCAGTGAACGCGGGCGGAGCTCCTACGAGCAGTACTTC	CASSERGRSSYEQYF
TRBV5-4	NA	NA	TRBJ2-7	TGTGCCAGCAGCTTGGCCGGGCGCTACGAGCAGTACTTC	CASSLAGRYEQYF